This TCR beta chain emerged from a study of blood T cell repertoires in COVID-19 (dated by TCRdb to the early 2020s). About the study as a whole: Collaborator samples came from the United States, Italy and Spain and covered acute and convalescent phases of COVID-19. The prospective study material was composed of cDNA or gDNA derived from T cells, B-cell-depleted T cells, or PBMCs. Deeply sampled blood TCRbeta repertoires from subjects exposed to, actively infected with, or recovered from COVID-19 were included in the dataset. The repertoires were released in a freely available public database meant as a resource for research on the immune response to SARS-CoV-2. The samples were drawn from two sources: the first 160 participants of the ongoing ImmuneRACE study, and fewer than 1,500 subjects contributed by 6 global collaborators. A de-identified subject ID, COVID-19 status, age in years and sex were almost always included in the sample metadata. Where HLA class I and class II types were available, the types were taken from metadata supplied by the sample provider, not from assay-based typing.

The immunoSEQ Assay, a bias-controlled multiplex PCR, was used to amplify TCRbeta CDR3 regions from genomic DNA. The paper's data handling went like this. The number of nucleated cells in each sample was estimated by amplification of reference gene primers within the assay. To quantify the absolute abundance of each unique TCRbeta CDR3 rearrangement, sequence reads were collapsed and filtered. For each sample, productive Simpson clonality was calculated by taking the square root of Simpson's diversity index across productive rearrangements. The source is immuneACCESS, and TCRdb retained only in-frame sequences with V and J called. Part of the clones is not carried over; for the studies checked, unresolved V genes explain less than half of this, and the remainder is unexplained. The D gene and trimming were derived from the DNA, and the V and J assignments and clone size from that table. The table for this sample lists some 300,000 clones; 70% to 90% of them were counted only once. The ten biggest clones cover approximately 7.2% of the sample.

Summary of the overall study and its limitations: Clinical and demographic metadata were provided uncurated, with the amount varying by source and participant.

A second Seattle source provided samples from volunteer blood donors who had recovered from COVID-19. The collaborating institutions used their own protocols to collect whole blood in K2EDTA tubes. Collaborator samples were shipped for TCRbeta analysis as frozen whole blood, isolated PBMCs, or DNA extracted from either sample type. As for this clone: Its antigen has not been determined. Base qualities are not at hand, and no much larger clone is one base apart.

Relative to germline, V is missing 6 bases and J is missing 9 bases, with 9 bases of the junction outside any gene match. The CDR3, cysteine through phenylalanine, is 15 amino acids long. Of all the DNA, just the CDR3 is kept, 45 bases in frame from base 1. CDR1 SNHLY and CDR2 FYNNEI were looked up in the germline V gene. The sequencing sample was made of peripheral blood. Here the chain combines TRBV2 and TRBJ2-1, with TRBD2 matching 12 junction bases. The receptor was derived from a woman aged 25 to 45 who had recovered from COVID-19. The CDR3 is CASSVTSGGPLEQFF. The DNA reads as follows: TGTGCCAGCAGCGTCACTAGCGGGGGGCCCCTTGAGCAGTTCTTC.